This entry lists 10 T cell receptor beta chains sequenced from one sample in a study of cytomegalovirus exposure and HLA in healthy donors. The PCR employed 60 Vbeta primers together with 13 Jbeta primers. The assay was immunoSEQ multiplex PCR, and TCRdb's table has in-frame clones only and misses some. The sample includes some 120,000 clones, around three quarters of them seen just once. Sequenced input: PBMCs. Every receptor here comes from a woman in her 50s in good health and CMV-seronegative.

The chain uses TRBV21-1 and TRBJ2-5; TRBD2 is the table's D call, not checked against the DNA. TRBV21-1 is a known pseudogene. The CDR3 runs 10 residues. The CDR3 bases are TGTGCCAGCACCCTCGAGTCCCAGTACTTC. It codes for CASTLESQYF.

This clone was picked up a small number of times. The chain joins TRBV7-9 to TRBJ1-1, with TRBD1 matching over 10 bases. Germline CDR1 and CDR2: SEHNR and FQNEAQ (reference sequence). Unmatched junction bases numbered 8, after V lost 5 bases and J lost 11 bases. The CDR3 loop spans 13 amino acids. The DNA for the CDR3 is TGTGCCAGCAGCGCGGACAGGGGGTTCGCGGCTTTCTTT. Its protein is CASSADRGFAAFF.

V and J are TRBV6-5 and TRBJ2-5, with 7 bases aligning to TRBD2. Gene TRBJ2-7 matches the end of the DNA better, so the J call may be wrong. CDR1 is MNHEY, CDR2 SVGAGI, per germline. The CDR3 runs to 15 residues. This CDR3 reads CASSYQAGNSYEQYF. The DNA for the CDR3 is TGTGCCAGCAGTTACCAAGCGGGAAACTCCTACGAGCAGTACTTC.

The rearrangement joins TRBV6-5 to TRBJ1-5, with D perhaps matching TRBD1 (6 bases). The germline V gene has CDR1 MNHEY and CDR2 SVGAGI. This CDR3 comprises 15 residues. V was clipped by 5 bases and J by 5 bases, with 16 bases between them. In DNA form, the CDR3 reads TGTGCCAGCAGTCCCTACCGGACAGACTATCAGCCCCAGCATTTT. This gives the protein CASSPYRTDYQPQHF.

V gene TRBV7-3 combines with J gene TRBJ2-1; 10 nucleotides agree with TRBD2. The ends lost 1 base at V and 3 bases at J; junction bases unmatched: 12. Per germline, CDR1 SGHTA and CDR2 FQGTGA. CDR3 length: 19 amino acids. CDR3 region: CASSLSPPLASGSYNEQFF. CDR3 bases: TGTGCCAGCAGCTTAAGTCCCCCGCTCGCTAGCGGGAGCTACAATGAGCAGTTCTTC.

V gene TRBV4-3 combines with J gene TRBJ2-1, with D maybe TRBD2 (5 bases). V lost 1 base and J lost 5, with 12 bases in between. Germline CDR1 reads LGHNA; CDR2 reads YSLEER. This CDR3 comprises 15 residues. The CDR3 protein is CASSQGARGNNEQFF. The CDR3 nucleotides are TGCGCCAGCAGCCAAGGGGCACGGGGAAACAATGAGCAGTTCTTC.

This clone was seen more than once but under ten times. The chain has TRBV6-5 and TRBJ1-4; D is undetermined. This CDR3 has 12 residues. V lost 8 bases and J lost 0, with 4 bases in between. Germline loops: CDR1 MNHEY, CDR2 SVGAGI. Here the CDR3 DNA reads TGTGCCAGCCGGGCAACTAATGAAAAACTGTTTTTT. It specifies CASRATNEKLFF.

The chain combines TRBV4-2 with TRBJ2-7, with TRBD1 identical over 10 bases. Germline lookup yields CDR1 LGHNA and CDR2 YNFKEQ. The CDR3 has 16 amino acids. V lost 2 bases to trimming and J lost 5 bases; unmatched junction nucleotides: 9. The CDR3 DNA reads TGTGCCAGCAGCCAATCACCCGGGACAGGGGCCAACGAGCAGTACTTC. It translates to CASSQSPGTGANEQYF.

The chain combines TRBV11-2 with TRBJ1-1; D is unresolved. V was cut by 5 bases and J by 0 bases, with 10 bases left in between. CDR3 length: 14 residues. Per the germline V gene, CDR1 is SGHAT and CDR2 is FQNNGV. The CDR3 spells CASSPQRMNTEAFF. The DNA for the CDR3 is TGTGCCAGCAGCCCACAGAGAATGAACACTGAAGCTTTCTTT.

CDR3 protein: CASSGLDDYEQYF. The CDR3 DNA follows: TGTGCCAGCAGTGGGTTAGATGACTACGAGCAGTACTTC. V usage is TRBV25-1 and J usage is TRBJ2-7; D call uncertain. Trimming removed 4 bases at V and 3 bases at J, with 10 bases between. CDR3 length: 13 amino acids. Germline loops: CDR1 MGHDK, CDR2 SYGVNS.